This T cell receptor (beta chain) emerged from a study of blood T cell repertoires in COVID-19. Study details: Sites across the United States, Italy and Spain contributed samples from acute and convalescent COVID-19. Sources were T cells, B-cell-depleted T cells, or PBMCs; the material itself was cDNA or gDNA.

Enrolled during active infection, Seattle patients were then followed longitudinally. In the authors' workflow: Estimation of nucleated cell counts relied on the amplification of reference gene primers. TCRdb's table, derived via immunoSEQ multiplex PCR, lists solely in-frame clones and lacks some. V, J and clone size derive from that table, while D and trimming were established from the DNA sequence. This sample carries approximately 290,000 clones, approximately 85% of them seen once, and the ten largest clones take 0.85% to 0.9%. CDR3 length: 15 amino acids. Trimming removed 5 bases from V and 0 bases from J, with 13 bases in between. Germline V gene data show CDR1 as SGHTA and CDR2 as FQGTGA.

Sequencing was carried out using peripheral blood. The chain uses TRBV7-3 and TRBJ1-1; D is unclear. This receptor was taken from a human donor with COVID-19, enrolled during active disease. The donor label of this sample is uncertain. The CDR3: CASSPSNGVNTEAFF. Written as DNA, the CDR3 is TGTGCCAGCAGCCCTAGTAACGGGGTGAACACTGAAGCTTTCTTT.